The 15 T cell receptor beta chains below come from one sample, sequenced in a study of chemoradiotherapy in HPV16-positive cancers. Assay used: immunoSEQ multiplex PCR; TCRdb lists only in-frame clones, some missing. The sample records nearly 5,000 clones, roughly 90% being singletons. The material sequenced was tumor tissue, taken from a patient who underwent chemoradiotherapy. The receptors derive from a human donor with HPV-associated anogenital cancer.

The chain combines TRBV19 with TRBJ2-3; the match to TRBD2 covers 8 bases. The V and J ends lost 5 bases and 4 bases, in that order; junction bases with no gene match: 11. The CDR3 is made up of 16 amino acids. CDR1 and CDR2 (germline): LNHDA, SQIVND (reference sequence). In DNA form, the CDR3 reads TGTGCCAGTAGTCCTCCCGGGACTAGTTTGCCAGATACGCAGTATTTT. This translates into CASSPPGTSLPDTQYF.

The CDR3 spells CASSQEGHRTSGYEQYF. CDR3 in DNA: TGCGCCAGCAGCCAAGAAGGACACAGGACTAGCGGCTACGAGCAGTACTTC. The chain uses TRBV4-1 and TRBJ2-7, with 10 bases identical to TRBD2. The CDR3 has 17 amino acids. With V trimmed by 0 bases and J by 3 bases, 8 bases remained unmatched. From germline, CDR1 is MGHRA and CDR2 YSYEKL.

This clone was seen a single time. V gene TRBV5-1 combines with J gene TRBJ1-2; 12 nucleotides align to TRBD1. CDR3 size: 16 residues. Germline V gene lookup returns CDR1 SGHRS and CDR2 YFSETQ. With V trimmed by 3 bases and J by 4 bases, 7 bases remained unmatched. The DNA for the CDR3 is TGCGCCAGCAGCTCGGGACAGGGGGCGACGGCCTATGGCTACACCTTC. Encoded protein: CASSSGQGATAYGYTF. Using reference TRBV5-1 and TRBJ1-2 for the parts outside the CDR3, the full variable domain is KAGVTQTPRYLIKTRGQQVTLSCSPISGHRSVSWYQQTPGQGLQFLFEYFSETQRNKGNFPGRFSGRQFSNSRSEMNVSTLELGDSALYLCASSSGQGATAYGYTFGSGTRLTVV.

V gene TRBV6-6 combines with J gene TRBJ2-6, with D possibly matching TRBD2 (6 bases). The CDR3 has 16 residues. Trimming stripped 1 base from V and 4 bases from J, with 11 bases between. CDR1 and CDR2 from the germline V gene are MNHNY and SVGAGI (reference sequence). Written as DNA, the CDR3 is TGTGCCAGCAGTTACTGGGGCGCGGGGGGGGCCAACGTCCTGACTTTC. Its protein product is CASSYWGAGGANVLTF.

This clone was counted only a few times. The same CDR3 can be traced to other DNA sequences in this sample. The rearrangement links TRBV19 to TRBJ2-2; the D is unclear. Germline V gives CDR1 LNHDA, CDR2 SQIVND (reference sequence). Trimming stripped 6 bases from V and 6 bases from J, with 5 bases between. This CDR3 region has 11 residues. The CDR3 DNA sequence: TGTGCCAGTAGGGGGTCCGGGGAGCTGTTTTTT. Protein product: CASRGSGELFF.

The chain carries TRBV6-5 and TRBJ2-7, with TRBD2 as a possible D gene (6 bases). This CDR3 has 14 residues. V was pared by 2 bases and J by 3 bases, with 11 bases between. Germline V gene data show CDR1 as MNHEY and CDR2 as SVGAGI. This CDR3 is CASSYGAGHYEQYF. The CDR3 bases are TGTGCCAGCAGTTACGGAGCGGGCCACTACGAGCAGTACTTC.

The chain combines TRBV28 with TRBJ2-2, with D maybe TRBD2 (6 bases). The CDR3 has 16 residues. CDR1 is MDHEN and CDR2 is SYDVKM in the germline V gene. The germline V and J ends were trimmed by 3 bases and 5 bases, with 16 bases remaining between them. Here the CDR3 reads CASSLFAGQITGELFF. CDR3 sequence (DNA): TGTGCCAGCAGTTTGTTTGCGGGGCAGATTACCGGGGAGCTGTTTTTT.

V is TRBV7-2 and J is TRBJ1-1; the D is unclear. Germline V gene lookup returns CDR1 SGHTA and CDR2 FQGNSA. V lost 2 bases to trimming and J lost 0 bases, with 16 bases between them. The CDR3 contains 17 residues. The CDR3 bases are TGTGCCAGCAGCTTACTTGCCAGAACTGTAATGAACACTGAAGCTTTCTTT. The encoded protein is CASSLLARTVMNTEAFF.

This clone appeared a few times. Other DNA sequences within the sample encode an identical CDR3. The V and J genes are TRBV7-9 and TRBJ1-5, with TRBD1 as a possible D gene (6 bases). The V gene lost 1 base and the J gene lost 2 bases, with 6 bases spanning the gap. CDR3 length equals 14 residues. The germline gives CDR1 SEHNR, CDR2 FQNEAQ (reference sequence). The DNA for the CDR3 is TGTGCCAGCAGCTTAGGGACAGGCAATCAGCCCCAGCATTTT. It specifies CASSLGTGNQPQHF.

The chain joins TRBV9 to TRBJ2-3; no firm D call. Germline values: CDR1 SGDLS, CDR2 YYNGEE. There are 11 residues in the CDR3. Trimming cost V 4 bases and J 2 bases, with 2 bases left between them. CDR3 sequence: CASSTTDTQYF. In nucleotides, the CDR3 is TGTGCCAGCAGCACCACAGATACGCAGTATTTT.

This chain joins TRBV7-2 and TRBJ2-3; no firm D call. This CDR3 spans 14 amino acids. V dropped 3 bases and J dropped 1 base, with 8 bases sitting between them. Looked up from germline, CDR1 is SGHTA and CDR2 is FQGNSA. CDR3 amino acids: CASSFSRGTDTQYF. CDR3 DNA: TGTGCCAGCAGCTTCTCTAGGGGCACAGATACGCAGTATTTT.

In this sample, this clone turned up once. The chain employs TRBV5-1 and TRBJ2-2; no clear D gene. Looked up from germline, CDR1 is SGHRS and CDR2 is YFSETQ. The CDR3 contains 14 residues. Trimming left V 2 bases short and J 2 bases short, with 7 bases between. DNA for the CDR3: TGCGCCAGCAGCTTAGACCCCAACACCGGGGAGCTGTTTTTT. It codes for CASSLDPNTGELFF. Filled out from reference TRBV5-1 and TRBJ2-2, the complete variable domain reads KAGVTQTPRYLIKTRGQQVTLSCSPISGHRSVSWYQQTPGQGLQFLFEYFSETQRNKGNFPGRFSGRQFSNSRSEMNVSTLELGDSALYLCASSLDPNTGELFFGEGSRLTVL.

The CDR3 loop is CASSAGTGEPKGDGYTF. The CDR3 DNA sequence: TGTGCCAGCAGTGCCGGGACAGGGGAGCCTAAGGGTGATGGCTACACCTTC. This sequence joins TRBV6-1 and TRBJ1-2, with 10 bases fitting TRBD1. Germline V gene lookup returns CDR1 MNHNS and CDR2 SASEGT. V shed 4 bases and J 6 bases; nucleotides not matched to a gene: 14. The CDR3 spans 17 residues.

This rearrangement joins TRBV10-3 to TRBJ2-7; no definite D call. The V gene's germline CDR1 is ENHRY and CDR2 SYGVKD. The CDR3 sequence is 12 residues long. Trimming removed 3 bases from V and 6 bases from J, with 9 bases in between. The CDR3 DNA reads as TGTGCCATCAGTGATGGCAGCCCCGAGCAGTACTTC. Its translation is CAISDGSPEQYF.

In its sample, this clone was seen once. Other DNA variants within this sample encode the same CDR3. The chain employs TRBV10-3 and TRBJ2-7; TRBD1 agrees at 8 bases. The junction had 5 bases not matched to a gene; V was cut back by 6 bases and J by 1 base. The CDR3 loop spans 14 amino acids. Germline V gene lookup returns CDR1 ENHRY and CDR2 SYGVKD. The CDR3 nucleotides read TGTGCCATCAGCGGGACAGGCTCATCCTACGAGCAGTACTTC. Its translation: CAISGTGSSYEQYF.